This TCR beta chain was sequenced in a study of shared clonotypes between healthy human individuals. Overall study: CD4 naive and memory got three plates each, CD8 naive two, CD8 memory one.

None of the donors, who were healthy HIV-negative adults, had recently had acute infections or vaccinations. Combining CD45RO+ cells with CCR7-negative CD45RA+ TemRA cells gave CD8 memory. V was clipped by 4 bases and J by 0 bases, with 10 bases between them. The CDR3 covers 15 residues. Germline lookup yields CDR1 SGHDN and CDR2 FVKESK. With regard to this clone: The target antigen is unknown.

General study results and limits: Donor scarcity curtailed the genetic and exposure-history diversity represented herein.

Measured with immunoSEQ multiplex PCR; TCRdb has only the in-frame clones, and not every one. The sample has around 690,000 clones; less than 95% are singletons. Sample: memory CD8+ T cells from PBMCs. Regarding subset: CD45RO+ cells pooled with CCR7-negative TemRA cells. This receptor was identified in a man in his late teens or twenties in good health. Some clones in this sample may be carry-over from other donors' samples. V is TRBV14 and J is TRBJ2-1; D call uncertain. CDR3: CASSLTLSSYNEQFF. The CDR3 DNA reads TGTGCCAGCAGCCTAACGTTAAGCTCCTACAATGAGCAGTTCTTC.